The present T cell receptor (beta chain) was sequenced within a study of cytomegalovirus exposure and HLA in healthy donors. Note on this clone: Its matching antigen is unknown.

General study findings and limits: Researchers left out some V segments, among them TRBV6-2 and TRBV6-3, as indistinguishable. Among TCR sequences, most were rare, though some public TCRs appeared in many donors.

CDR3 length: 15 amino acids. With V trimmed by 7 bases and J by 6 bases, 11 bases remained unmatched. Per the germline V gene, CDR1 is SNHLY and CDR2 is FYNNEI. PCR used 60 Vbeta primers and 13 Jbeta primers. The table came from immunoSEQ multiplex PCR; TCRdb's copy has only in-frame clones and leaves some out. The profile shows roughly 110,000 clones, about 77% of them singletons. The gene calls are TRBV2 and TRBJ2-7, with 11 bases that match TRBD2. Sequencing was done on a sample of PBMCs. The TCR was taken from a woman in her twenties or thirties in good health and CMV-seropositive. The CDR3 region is CASIPTLAGAFEQYF. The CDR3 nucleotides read TGTGCCAGCATACCCACACTAGCGGGGGCGTTCGAGCAGTACTTC. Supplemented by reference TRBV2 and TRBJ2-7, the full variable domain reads EPEVTQTPSHQVTQMGQEVILRCVPISNHLYFYWYRQILGQKVEFLVSFYNNEISEKSEIFDDQFSVERPDGSNFTLKIRSTKLEDSAMYFCASIPTLAGAFEQYFGPGTRLTVT.